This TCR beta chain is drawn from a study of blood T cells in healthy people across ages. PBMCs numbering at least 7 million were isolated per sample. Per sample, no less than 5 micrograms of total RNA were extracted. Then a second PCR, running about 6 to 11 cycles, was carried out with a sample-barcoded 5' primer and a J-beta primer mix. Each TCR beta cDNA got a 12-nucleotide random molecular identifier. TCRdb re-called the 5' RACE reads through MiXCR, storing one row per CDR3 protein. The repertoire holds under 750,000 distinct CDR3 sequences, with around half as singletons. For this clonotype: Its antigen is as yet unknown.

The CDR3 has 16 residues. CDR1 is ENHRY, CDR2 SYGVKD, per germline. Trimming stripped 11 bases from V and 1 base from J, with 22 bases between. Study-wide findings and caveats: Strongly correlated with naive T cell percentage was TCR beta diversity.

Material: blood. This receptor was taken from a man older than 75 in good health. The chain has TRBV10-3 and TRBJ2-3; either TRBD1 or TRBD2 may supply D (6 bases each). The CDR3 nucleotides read TGTGCCTCCCTGAGGGGGACTGGCGGGGGCACAGATACGCAGTATTTT. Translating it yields CASLRGTGGGTDTQYF.